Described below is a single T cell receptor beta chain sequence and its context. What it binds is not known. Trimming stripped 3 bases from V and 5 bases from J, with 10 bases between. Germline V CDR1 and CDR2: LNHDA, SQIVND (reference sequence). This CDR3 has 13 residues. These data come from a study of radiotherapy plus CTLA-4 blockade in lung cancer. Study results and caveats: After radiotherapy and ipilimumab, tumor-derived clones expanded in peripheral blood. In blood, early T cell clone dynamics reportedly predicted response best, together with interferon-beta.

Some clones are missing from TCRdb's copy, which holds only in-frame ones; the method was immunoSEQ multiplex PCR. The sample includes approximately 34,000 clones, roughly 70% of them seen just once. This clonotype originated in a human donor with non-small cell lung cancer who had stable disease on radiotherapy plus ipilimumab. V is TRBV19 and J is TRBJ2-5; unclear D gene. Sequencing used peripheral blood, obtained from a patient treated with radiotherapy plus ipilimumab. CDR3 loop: CASSIRVTETQYF. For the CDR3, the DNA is TGTGCCAGTAGTATCCGGGTAACCGAGACCCAGTACTTC.